This TCR beta chain was identified during a study of T-cell memory formation after mild COVID-19. Across the study: In these data, TCR clusters were largely donor specific.

Of note for this clonotype: The antigen is not known.

Study-wide points: Day 15 to 85 contracting clones showed balanced CD4/CD8; day 15 to 37 expanders favored CD4+. CD8+ contracting clones occupied EMRA, while CD4+ ones occupied mainly CM and EM.

It was 5'RACE with constant-segment primers that produced the TCR alpha and TCR beta cDNA libraries, which carried sample barcodes and UMIs. One entry per CDR3 protein results from TCRdb running MiXCR on the 5' RACE reads. The sample lists 400,000 to 550,000 distinct CDR3 sequences; approximately 23% were seen once. The V and J ends lost 4 bases and 8 bases, in that order; junction bases with no gene match: 10. There are 15 residues in the CDR3. The TCR comes from an adult woman who had mild COVID-19 (a few samples of this study predate the infection). Cell type and time point are not known. Sequencing was performed on PBMCs or a T cell subset sorted from them (not recorded which). The chain is built from TRBV12-3 or TRBV12-4 and TRBJ2-1, with TRBD1 matching over 8 bases. As DNA, the CDR3 is TGTGCCAGCAGTTCCCGCGCAGGGGGCGGGTATGAGCAGTTCTTC. It translates to CASSSRAGGGYEQFF.